These T cell receptor beta chains were read from a single sample in a study of immune evolution from preneoplasia to lung adenocarcinoma. The method was immunoSEQ multiplex PCR; TCRdb's version includes in-frame clones alone and lacks a portion of them. The table lists 7,500 to 10,000 clones, 75% to 85% of them singletons. Sequencing was carried out using FFPE lung adenocarcinoma in situ tissue. The receptors stem from a person of 80 years or more with lung adenocarcinoma. The CDR3 runs from the conserved cysteine through the conserved F or W. Fields, in order: J gene, V gene, D gene, clone size, CDR3 DNA, CDR3 protein. A D gene is named only where the DNA matches it firmly. Size is stated for part of the rows, as once, few or many counts, or as a class when the clone is expanded.

j_gene: TRBJ2-7; v_gene: TRBV7-9; d_gene: TRBD1; abundance: few; CDR3nt: TGTGCCAGCAGCATCGACAGGGCACGAGTCGGCGAGCAGTACTTC; CDR3aa: CASSIDRARVGEQYF
j_gene: TRBJ2-7; v_gene: TRBV11-2; d_gene: TRBD1; abundance: few; CDR3nt: TGTGCCAGCAGTCTCATGGGACAGGGAACCTACGAGCAGTACTTC; CDR3aa: CASSLMGQGTYEQYF
j_gene: TRBJ1-2; v_gene: TRBV28; d_gene: TRBD1; abundance: NA; CDR3nt: TGTGCCAGCAGTAGGACAGGGGCATATGGCTACACCTTC; CDR3aa: CASSRTGAYGYTF
j_gene: TRBJ2-5; v_gene: TRBV19; d_gene: NA; abundance: few; CDR3nt: TGTGCCAGTAGTAAGGAGGGCCAGGGGACCCAGTACTTC; CDR3aa: CASSKEGQGTQYF
j_gene: TRBJ1-5; v_gene: TRBV27; d_gene: NA; abundance: NA; CDR3nt: TGTGCCAGCCCTTTGGATGGAAAGCGGCGTCAGTCCCAGCATTTT; CDR3aa: CASPLDGKRRQSQHF
j_gene: TRBJ2-1; v_gene: TRBV29-1; d_gene: TRBD1; abundance: NA; CDR3nt: TGCAGCGTTGTAAGGGGGGACAGGAACAATGAGCAGTTCTTC; CDR3aa: CSVVRGDRNNEQFF
j_gene: TRBJ1-6; v_gene: TRBV28; d_gene: NA; abundance: NA; CDR3nt: TGTGCCAGCAGTTTATCCCAGGGCCTCAATAATTCACCCCTCCACTTT; CDR3aa: CASSLSQGLNNSPLHF
j_gene: TRBJ2-7; v_gene: TRBV28; d_gene: NA; abundance: NA; CDR3nt: TGTGCCAGCAGTTTAGTGGGCGAGGCGGGGGAGCAGTACTTC; CDR3aa: CASSLVGEAGEQYF
j_gene: TRBJ2-5; v_gene: TRBV27; d_gene: NA; abundance: NA; CDR3nt: TGTGCCAGCAGTTTAGGGGGTCCTGGGGAGACCCAGTACTTC; CDR3aa: CASSLGGPGETQYF
j_gene: TRBJ1-2; v_gene: TRBV6-6; d_gene: TRBD1; abundance: NA; CDR3nt: TGTGCCAGCAAGAGGAGAGAACACGACAGGGGGGGCGGCTACACCTTC; CDR3aa: CASKRREHDRGGGYTF
j_gene: TRBJ1-1; v_gene: TRBV30; d_gene: TRBD1; abundance: NA; CDR3nt: TGTGCCTGGAGATGGGGACAGGGGGCGGAAGCTTTCTTT; CDR3aa: CAWRWGQGAEAFF
j_gene: TRBJ2-7; v_gene: TRBV7-2; d_gene: NA; abundance: NA; CDR3nt: TGTGCCACAACCCAGGAACTACATACCTACGAGCAGTACTTC; CDR3aa: CATTQELHTYEQYF
j_gene: TRBJ1-5; v_gene: TRBV6-6; d_gene: TRBD1; abundance: NA; CDR3nt: TGTGCCAGTAGTAGGGGGCTCGATCAGCCCCAGCATTTT; CDR3aa: CASSRGLDQPQHF
j_gene: TRBJ2-5; v_gene: TRBV14; d_gene: TRBD1; abundance: few; CDR3nt: TGTGCCAGCAGCCGGGACAGGGGTATTTACCAAGAGACCCAGTACTTC; CDR3aa: CASSRDRGIYQETQYF
j_gene: TRBJ1-1; v_gene: TRBV5-1; d_gene: TRBD1; abundance: NA; CDR3nt: TGCGCCAGCAGCTCCGACAGGGGGAACACTGAAGCTTTCTTT; CDR3aa: CASSSDRGNTEAFF
j_gene: TRBJ2-2; v_gene: TRBV7-2; d_gene: NA; abundance: NA; CDR3nt: TGTGCCAGCAGCTTAGCGCCCGGGGAGCTGTTTTTT; CDR3aa: CASSLAPGELFF
j_gene: TRBJ2-7; v_gene: TRBV27; d_gene: TRBD1; abundance: NA; CDR3nt: TGTGCCAGCAGTCGGGACAGCCGGGACGAGCAGTACTTC; CDR3aa: CASSRDSRDEQYF